The next 2 T cell receptor beta chains were all read from a single sample in a study of blood T cell repertoires in COVID-19. Assay: immunoSEQ multiplex PCR; the TCRdb copy retains only in-frame clones and omits some. The profile shows roughly 120,000 clones, 85% to 90% of them singletons. Input material: peripheral blood. The receptors derive from a man in his fifties or sixties with acute or convalescent COVID-19.

This clone was seen a single time. The V gene is TRBV7-3, the J gene TRBJ1-3; D is unclear. Trimming shortened V by 4 bases and J by 0 bases, and 7 bases separated the two germline ends. Germline assignment: CDR1 SGHTA and CDR2 FQGTGA. This CDR3 is built from 14 residues. For the CDR3, the DNA is TGTGCCAGCAGCTCCGGGGACTCTGGAAACACCATATATTTT. Translating it yields CASSSGDSGNTIYF.

J is TRBJ2-3 and V is TRBV12-3 or TRBV12-4; D may be TRBD2 (5 bases). Trimming took off 6 bases at V and 4 bases at J, with 8 bases between the two ends. This CDR3 has 12 amino acids. CDR3 loop: CASRLDSDTQYF. Here the CDR3 DNA reads TGTGCCAGCAGACTAGATTCAGATACGCAGTATTTT.